The present TCR beta chain was sequenced within a study of T-cell reconstitution after alpha-beta-depleted transplantation in children. A library of TCRbeta sequences, prepared with unique molecular identifiers, was generated. Each CDR3 protein gets one entry after TCRdb re-called the PCR reads with MiXCR. The repertoire has about 540,000 distinct CDR3 sequences, about a sixth of them found once; the top ten carry over 3%. This sequence was found in a human donor who donated a stem cell graft to a child with acute lymphoblastic leukemia. Material: PBMCs from the stem cell graft donor, obtained from the stem cell graft.

CDR3 in amino acids: CASSPGQDTGELFF. The CDR3 DNA is TGTGCCAGCAGCCCGGGACAGGACACCGGGGAGCTGTTTTTT. The rearrangement uses TRBV6-1 and TRBJ2-2; 8 nucleotides match TRBD1. The CDR3 runs to 14 residues. Germline values: CDR1 MNHNS, CDR2 SASEGT. V was clipped by 6 bases and J by 3 bases; unmatched bases: 3.